This entry lists 20 T cell receptor beta chains sequenced from one sample in a study of blood T cell repertoires in COVID-19. Only in-frame clones appear in the TCRdb table, and some are missing; sequencing was by immunoSEQ multiplex PCR. The sample has some 150,000 clones, just over 85% seen once. Source material: peripheral blood. The receptors shown here come from a woman aged 55-70 years with acute or convalescent COVID-19.

The chain combines TRBV5-1 with TRBJ1-2, with D unclear. Trimming removed 4 bases at V and 8 bases at J, with 12 bases between. The CDR3 covers 12 residues. Germline V gene data show CDR1 as SGHRS and CDR2 as YFSETQ. CDR3 sequence: CASSIPPGGYTF. DNA of the CDR3: TGCGCCAGCAGCATTCCTCCGGGAGGCTACACCTTC.

V usage is TRBV5-6 and J usage is TRBJ2-7; 8 bases agree with TRBD1. Losses at the gene ends were 4 bases for V and 0 bases for J; bases not matched to a gene: 9. The length of the CDR3 is 16 residues. The germline CDR1 and CDR2 sequences are SGHDT and YYEEEE. CDR3 DNA: TGTGCCAGCAGCCCCACAGGGGGTGTTTTCTCCTACGAGCAGTACTTC. Translated: CASSPTGGVFSYEQYF.

The rearrangement uses TRBV4-2 and TRBJ1-1; TRBD1 matches 7 bases. V lost 0 bases, J lost 1 base, and 8 bases stayed unmatched. Per the germline V gene, CDR1 is LGHNA and CDR2 is YNFKEQ. The CDR3 loop spans 17 amino acids. The CDR3 loop is CASSQDRVTGANTEAFF. The DNA for the CDR3 is TGTGCCAGCAGCCAAGATAGGGTCACAGGGGCGAACACTGAAGCTTTCTTT.

The chain employs TRBV10-3 and TRBJ2-1; 14 bases align to TRBD2. The V and J ends lost 3 bases and 10 bases, in that order; junction bases with no gene match: 5. Germline values: CDR1 ENHRY, CDR2 SYGVKD. There are 15 residues in the CDR3. The CDR3 protein is CAISDGTSGGEEQFF. The CDR3 DNA sequence: TGTGCCATCAGTGACGGGACTAGCGGGGGTGAAGAGCAGTTCTTC.

The rearrangement uses TRBV5-1 and TRBJ1-6; 7 nucleotides align to TRBD1. The germline V gene has CDR1 SGHRS and CDR2 YFSETQ. V dropped 0 bases and J dropped 6; count of bases not matched to a gene: 6. The CDR3 loop spans 16 amino acids. The CDR3: CASSLGGQAPNSPLHF. The CDR3 DNA reads TGCGCCAGCAGCTTGGGTGGACAGGCCCCTAATTCACCCCTCCACTTT.

The chain links TRBV30 to TRBJ2-5; D is possibly TRBD1 (7 bases). V was cut by 1 base and J by 5 bases, with 17 bases left in between. This CDR3 comprises 15 residues. Germline V lookup: CDR1 GTSNPN, CDR2 SVGIG (reference sequence). The CDR3 here is CAWSAITGAGETQYF. The CDR3 DNA follows: TGTGCCTGGAGTGCCATTACAGGGGCGGGGGAGACCCAGTACTTC.

CDR3 nucleotides: TGTGCCAGCAGAGACAGGGTAGTCAATCAGCCCCAGCATTTT. Protein product: CASRDRVVNQPQHF. The J gene is TRBJ1-5, the V gene TRBV6-7; 7 nucleotides match TRBD1. TRBV6-7 is sorted into the ORF group, with uncertain function. Trimming cost V 6 bases and J 3 bases; bases outside gene matches: 5. This CDR3 spans 14 amino acids.

This rearrangement joins TRBV19 to TRBJ1-5; D remains unclear. The germline CDR1 and CDR2 sequences are LNHDA and SQIVND (reference sequence). With 1 base removed from V and 3 bases from J, the gap between germline ends came to 10 bases. The CDR3 covers 15 residues. The CDR3 nucleotides read TGTGCCAGTAGTATAGGAGGTCCGAACAATCAGCCCCAGCATTTT. It specifies CASSIGGPNNQPQHF.

This chain uses TRBV4-2 with TRBJ1-2, with a possible D match to TRBD1 (5 bases). In germline, CDR1 is LGHNA, CDR2 YNFKEQ. The CDR3 has 16 amino acids. V was clipped by 0 bases and J by 4 bases, with 15 bases between them. The chain's CDR3 is CASSQEAAGRGYGYTF. The CDR3 DNA sequence: TGTGCCAGCAGCCAAGAAGCCGCAGGGAGGGGCTATGGCTACACCTTC.

The count of this clone is one. The V gene is TRBV4-1, the J gene TRBJ2-2; D possibly corresponds to TRBD1 (5 bases). This CDR3 has 16 residues. Trimming shortened V by 0 bases and J by 5 bases, and 13 bases separated the two germline ends. Germline CDR1 and CDR2: MGHRA and YSYEKL. CDR3 sequence (DNA): TGCGCCAGCAGCCAAGACCCCAGGGTCCTTACCGGGGAGCTGTTTTTT. Amino acid sequence: CASSQDPRVLTGELFF.

V is TRBV6-6 and J is TRBJ1-5; 7 bases line up with TRBD1. This CDR3 is 13 amino acids long. Germline V gene sequence: CDR1 MNHNY, CDR2 SVGAGI (reference sequence). J gave up 6 bases and V 5 bases, and 4 bases lay outside the gene matches. Here the CDR3 DNA reads TGTGCCAGCAGTAGAGACAGGGCTCAGCCCCAGCATTTT. Translation: CASSRDRAQPQHF.

Of note for this clone: Mismatch with germline at one junction end may stem from a read error. The V and J genes are TRBV7-7 and TRBJ2-5; 11 nucleotides match TRBD2. Germline loops: CDR1 SSHAT, CDR2 FNYEAQ (reference sequence). The CDR3 has 18 residues. CDR3 loop: CASSPRGPSGGSQETQYF. CDR3 coding DNA: TGTGCTAGCAGCCCCCGGGGGCCTAGCGGGGGGTCCCAAGAGACCCAGTACTTC.

The gene calls are TRBV6-4 and TRBJ1-1; no definite D call. V was shortened by 4 bases and J by 1 base, with 7 bases between the two germline ends. The CDR3 length is 13 residues. Germline V gives CDR1 MRHNA, CDR2 SNTAGT. This CDR3 is CASSADSNTEAFF. As DNA, the CDR3 is TGTGCCAGCAGTGCCGACTCGAACACTGAAGCTTTCTTT.

Turning to this clone: The same CDR3 also results from other DNA sequences found in this sample. V gene TRBV7-9 combines with J gene TRBJ2-5; the match to TRBD1 covers 8 bases. The ends lost 6 bases at V and 1 base at J; junction bases unmatched: 7. CDR3 length: 15 amino acids. The germline gives CDR1 SEHNR, CDR2 FQNEAQ (reference sequence). The CDR3 DNA follows: TGTGCCAGCAGTTCCAGGACAGGGCTCCAAGAGACCCAGTACTTC. This gives the protein CASSSRTGLQETQYF.

The genes are TRBV3-1 (or the pseudogene TRBV3-2) and TRBJ2-3; TRBD2 matches at 9 bases. CDR1 is LGHDT, CDR2 YNNKEL, per germline (reference sequence). The V and J ends lost 4 bases and 4 bases, in that order; junction bases with no gene match: 9. This CDR3 region has 16 residues. The chain's CDR3 is CASSLSTAGGADTQYF. Here the CDR3 DNA reads TGTGCCAGCAGCCTCTCTACCGCGGGGGGGGCAGATACGCAGTATTTT.

J is TRBJ2-1 and V is TRBV15, with a weak D call TRBD1 (6 bases). This CDR3 region has 16 residues. The germline gives CDR1 LNHNV, CDR2 YYDKDF (reference sequence). The V end lost 1 base, the J end lost 4 bases, and 14 bases lay between the germline ends. In DNA form, the CDR3 reads TGTGCCACCAGCAGAGGACAGGCCCCCCGATACAATGAGCAGTTCTTC. Translated, it gives CATSRGQAPRYNEQFF.

This rearrangement joins TRBV7-3 to TRBJ2-1, with 9 bases that match TRBD2. Unmatched junction bases numbered 1, after V lost 2 bases and J lost 5 bases. The CDR3 contains 14 residues. Germline V gene lookup returns CDR1 SGHTA and CDR2 FQGTGA. The CDR3 DNA reads TGTGCCAGCAGCTTATCTAGCGGGGACAATGAGCAGTTCTTC. Translating it yields CASSLSSGDNEQFF.

The chain carries TRBV18 and TRBJ1-1; 8 bases are shared with TRBD1. Germline V gene lookup returns CDR1 KGHSH and CDR2 LQKENI. V shed 6 bases and J 5 bases; nucleotides not matched to a gene: 8. The CDR3 contains 14 residues. DNA for the CDR3: TGTGCCAGCTCGCCCAGACAGGGGTGGACTGAAGCTTTCTTT. It specifies CASSPRQGWTEAFF.

This clone appeared once. This chain links TRBV7-3 with TRBJ1-1; 8 bases agree with TRBD1. Per the germline V gene, CDR1 is SGHTA and CDR2 is FQGTGA. V gave up 2 bases and J gave up 4 bases; unmatched junction bases: 9. There are 16 residues in the CDR3. The CDR3 bases are TGTGCCAGCAGCTTAGACAGGGGCTGGGGGTCCACTGAAGCTTTCTTT. Protein product: CASSLDRGWGSTEAFF.

This clone was found once. The V and J genes are TRBV28 and TRBJ2-5; TRBD2 might be the D (5 bases). V lost 0 bases and J 5 bases, leaving 10 bases between the germline ends. The germline CDR1 and CDR2 sequences are MDHEN and SYDVKM. This CDR3 comprises 14 residues. The CDR3 DNA follows: TGTGCCAGCAGTTTATGGAGGCGCGGGGAGACCCAGTACTTC. Amino acid sequence: CASSLWRRGETQYF.